These T cell receptor beta chains were read from a single sample in a study of Graves' ophthalmopathy and Graves' hyperthyroidism. A single record per CDR3 protein comes from TCRdb applying MiXCR to the multiplex PCR reads. This table has more than 300,000 distinct CDR3 sequences, approximately 15% appearing once. Sequencing input: peripheral blood. The source is a woman aged 18-35 years with stable Graves' hyperthyroidism. CDR3s include the opening cysteine and the closing phenylalanine or tryptophan. The D gene is left open where the match is weak. Size values are once, few and many counts, or a class for expanded clones, and some rows have none.

d_call	v_call	j_call	clone_size	cdr3_aa	cdr3_nt
NA	TRBV12-3/TRBV12-4	TRBJ1-1	NA	CASSTGFVGDTEAFF	TGTGCCAGCAGTACAGGGTTCGTAGGGGACACTGAAGCTTTCTTT
NA	TRBV12-5	TRBJ1-2	many	CASGLARGGFNYGYTF	TGTGCTAGTGGTTTGGCCCGGGGGGGGTTTAACTATGGCTACACCTTC
NA	TRBV12-3/TRBV12-4	TRBJ1-1	many	CASSFFMNTEAFF	TGTGCCAGCAGTTTCTTTATGAACACTGAAGCTTTCTTT
NA	TRBV12-3/TRBV12-4	TRBJ1-5	many	CASSLYSANQPQHF	TGTGCCAGCAGTTTATACAGCGCCAATCAGCCCCAGCATTTT
NA	TRBV12-3/TRBV12-4	TRBJ1-3	NA	CASTPGGGNTIYF	TGTGCCAGCACCCCCGGAGGTGGAAACACCATATATTTT
NA	TRBV4-1	TRBJ1-2	few	CASSHPGPDAYGYTF	TGCGCCAGCAGCCACCCGGGACCAGATGCTTATGGCTACACCTTC
NA	TRBV24-1	TRBJ2-2	many	CATSDLKRGNTGELFF	TGTGCCACCAGTGATTTGAAGCGAGGGAACACCGGGGAGCTGTTTTTT
TRBD1	TRBV9	TRBJ1-2	few	CASSARQGASGYGYTF	TGTGCCAGCAGCGCTAGACAGGGGGCGTCGGGCTATGGCTACACCTTC
TRBD1	TRBV3-1	TRBJ1-5	many	CASSPDRIQPQHF	TGTGCCAGCAGCCCGGACAGGATTCAGCCCCAGCATTTT
NA	TRBV7-8	TRBJ2-5	NA	CASSLKFVAQYF	TGTGCCAGCAGCTTAAAGTTCGTAGCCCAGTACTTC
NA	TRBV3-1	TRBJ2-2	NA	CASSHLPTGELFF	TGTGCCAGCAGCCATTTACCCACCGGGGAGCTGTTTTTT
NA	TRBV6-5	TRBJ1-2	NA	CASSYGAGWRGYTF	TGTGCCAGCAGTTACGGTGCAGGGTGGCGTGGCTACACCTTC
TRBD1	TRBV4-1	TRBJ1-1	few	CASSPTGGWTEAFF	TGCGCCAGCAGCCCGACAGGGGGTTGGACTGAAGCTTTCTTT
TRBD1	TRBV7-8	TRBJ2-2	NA	CASSLLTGTGRSGELFF	TGTGCCAGCAGCTTATTGACCGGGACAGGGCGGTCCGGGGAGCTGTTTTTT
NA	TRBV20-1	TRBJ2-7	many	CSARENIAYEQYF	TGCAGTGCTAGAGAAAACATCGCCTACGAGCAGTACTTC
TRBD2	TRBV12-3/TRBV12-4	TRBJ2-5	many	CASSLASGGIQETKYF	TGTGCCAGCAGTTTGGCAAGCGGGGGGATCCAAGAGACCAAGTACTTC
TRBD2	TRBV19	TRBJ2-5	many	CASTPGTSGGKETQYF	TGTGCCAGTACCCCCGGGACTAGCGGGGGTAAGGAGACCCAGTACTTC
NA	TRBV7-8	TRBJ1-6	NA	CASSAPRRGAETNSPLHF	TGTGCCAGCAGCGCCCCAAGACGCGGAGCTGAAACTAATTCACCCCTCCACTTT
TRBD1	TRBV7-2	TRBJ1-5	many	CASSLGQGEVQPQHF	TGTGCCAGCAGCTTGGGACAGGGGGAGGTTCAGCCCCAGCATTTT
NA	TRBV6-5	TRBJ2-5	many	CASSYSVLEGTQYF	TGTGCCAGCAGTTACTCGGTGCTAGAGGGGACCCAGTACTTC
TRBD1	TRBV6-1	TRBJ2-7	many	CASSDGTGADYEQYF	TGTGCCAGCAGTGATGGGACAGGGGCGGACTACGAGCAGTACTTC
NA	TRBV12-3/TRBV12-4	TRBJ2-7	many	CASCLLGGGEQYF	TGTGCCAGCTGCCTCCTCGGGGGAGGCGAGCAGTACTTC
NA	TRBV12-3/TRBV12-4	TRBJ1-1	many	CASSFDVVGTEAFF	TGTGCCAGCAGTTTTGATGTGGTCGGCACTGAAGCTTTCTTT
NA	TRBV12-3/TRBV12-4	TRBJ1-1	many	CASRPRDRLNTEAFF	TGTGCCAGCAGGCCCCGGGACCGATTGAACACTGAAGCTTTCTTT
NA	TRBV20-1	TRBJ2-5	NA	CSARAGSETQYF	TGCAGTGCTAGAGCAGGCTCAGAGACCCAGTACTTC
TRBD1	TRBV7-3	TRBJ2-7	many	CASSLMGTGSYEQYF	TGTGCCAGCAGCTTAATGGGGACAGGGTCCTACGAGCAGTACTTC
NA	TRBV19	TRBJ1-1	many	CASSIDRTNTEAFF	TGTGCCAGTAGTATTGACAGAACGAACACTGAAGCTTTCTTT
TRBD1	TRBV5-1	TRBJ2-5	NA	CASSYILTGSGETQYF	TGCGCCAGCAGCTACATCTTGACAGGGAGTGGTGAGACCCAGTACTTC
NA	TRBV11-2	TRBJ1-2	many	CASSFTPPSKGYTF	TGTGCCAGCAGCTTTACGCCTCCGAGCAAGGGCTACACCTTC
NA	TRBV29-1	TRBJ1-6	NA	CSVKLEGKALHF	TGCAGCGTTAAGTTGGAGGGTAAAGCCCTCCACTTT
TRBD1	TRBV29-1	TRBJ2-7	many	CSVGRTGRSYEQYF	TGCAGCGTGGGCCGGACAGGGCGGTCCTACGAGCAGTACTTC